This T cell receptor beta chain was sequenced in a study of shared clonotypes between healthy human individuals. V was clipped by 4 bases and J by 3 bases; unmatched bases: 3. Germline CDR1 and CDR2: SGDLS and YYNGEE. This CDR3 has 13 amino acids. This table comes from immunoSEQ multiplex PCR, and its TCRdb copy is limited to in-frame clones, with some not included. The data contain over a million clones, about 96% of them seen just once; the ten biggest clones take up approximately 1.1%. Subsets obtained from CD4+ cells comprised CD45RA+ naive and CD45RA-negative memory cells. The chain links TRBV9 to TRBJ2-5, with 7 bases that match TRBD1. Sequencing input: naive CD4+ T cells sorted from blood. Subset meaning: CD45RA+ positively selected. This clonotype originated in a man aged 25 to 45 in good health. The CDR3 nucleotides are TGTGCCAGCAGCCACGGGACAGAAGAGACCCAGTACTTC. Protein: CASSHGTEETQYF.